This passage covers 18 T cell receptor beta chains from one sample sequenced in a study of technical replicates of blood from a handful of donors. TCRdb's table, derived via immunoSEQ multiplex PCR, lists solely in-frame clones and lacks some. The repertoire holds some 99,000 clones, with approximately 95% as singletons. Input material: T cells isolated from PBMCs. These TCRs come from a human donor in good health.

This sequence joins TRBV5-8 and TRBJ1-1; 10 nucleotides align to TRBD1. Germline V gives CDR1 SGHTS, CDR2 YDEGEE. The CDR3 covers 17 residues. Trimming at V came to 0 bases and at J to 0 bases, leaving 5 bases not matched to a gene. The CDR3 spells CASSLEGQGLLNTEAFF. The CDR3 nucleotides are TGTGCCAGCAGCTTGGAGGGACAGGGGCTCCTGAACACTGAAGCTTTCTTT.

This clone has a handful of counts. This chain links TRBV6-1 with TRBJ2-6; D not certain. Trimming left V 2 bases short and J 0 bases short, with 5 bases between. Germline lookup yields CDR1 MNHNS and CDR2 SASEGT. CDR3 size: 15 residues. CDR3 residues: CASSERVSGANVLTF. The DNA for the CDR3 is TGTGCCAGCAGTGAACGAGTCTCTGGGGCCAACGTCCTGACTTTC.

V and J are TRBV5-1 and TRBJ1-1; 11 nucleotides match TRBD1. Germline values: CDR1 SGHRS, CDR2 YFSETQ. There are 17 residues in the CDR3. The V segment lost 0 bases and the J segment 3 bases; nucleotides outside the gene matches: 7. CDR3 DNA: TGCGCCAGCAGCTTGGCTAGGGACAGGGGGTTGGACACTGAAGCTTTCTTT. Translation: CASSLARDRGLDTEAFF.

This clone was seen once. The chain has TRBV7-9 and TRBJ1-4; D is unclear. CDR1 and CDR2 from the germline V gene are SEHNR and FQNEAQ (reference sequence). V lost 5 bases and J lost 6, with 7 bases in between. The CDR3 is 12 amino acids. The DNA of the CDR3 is TGTGCCAGCAGCCCTTTTGATGAAAAACTGTTTTTT. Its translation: CASSPFDEKLFF.

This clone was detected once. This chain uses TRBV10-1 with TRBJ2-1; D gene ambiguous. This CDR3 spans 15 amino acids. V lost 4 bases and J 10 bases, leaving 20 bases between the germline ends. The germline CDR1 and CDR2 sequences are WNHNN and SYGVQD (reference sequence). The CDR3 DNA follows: TGCGCCAGCAGTGGAAAGACACCCGGCGATGGGGAGCAGTTCTTC. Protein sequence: CASSGKTPGDGEQFF.

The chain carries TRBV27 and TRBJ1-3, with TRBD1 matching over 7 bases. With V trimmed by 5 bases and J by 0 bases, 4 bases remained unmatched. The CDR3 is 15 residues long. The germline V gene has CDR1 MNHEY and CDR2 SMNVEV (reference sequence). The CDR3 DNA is TGTGCCAGCAGTACCGCAGGGGGCTCTGGAAACACCATATATTTT. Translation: CASSTAGGSGNTIYF.

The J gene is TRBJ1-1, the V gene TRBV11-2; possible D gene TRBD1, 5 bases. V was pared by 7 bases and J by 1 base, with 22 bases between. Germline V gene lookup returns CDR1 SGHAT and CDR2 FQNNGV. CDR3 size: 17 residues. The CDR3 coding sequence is TGTGCCAGCACCACCTTTTCCGGGGGGATAGAGAACACTGAAGCTTTCTTT. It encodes CASTTFSGGIENTEAFF. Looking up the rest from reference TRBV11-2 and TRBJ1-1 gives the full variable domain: EAGVAQSPRYKIIEKRQSVAFWCNPISGHATLYWYQQILGQGPKLLIQFQNNGVVDDSQLPKDRFSAERLKGVDSTLKIQPAKLEDSAVYLCASTTFSGGIENTEAFFGQGTRLTVV.

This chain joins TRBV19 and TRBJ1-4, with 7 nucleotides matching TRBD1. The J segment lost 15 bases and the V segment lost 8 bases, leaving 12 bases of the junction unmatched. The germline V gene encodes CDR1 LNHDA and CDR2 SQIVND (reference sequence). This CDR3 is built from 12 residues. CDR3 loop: CASQYRSRGLFF. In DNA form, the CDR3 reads TGTGCCAGTCAGTATCGAAGCAGGGGGTTGTTTTTT.

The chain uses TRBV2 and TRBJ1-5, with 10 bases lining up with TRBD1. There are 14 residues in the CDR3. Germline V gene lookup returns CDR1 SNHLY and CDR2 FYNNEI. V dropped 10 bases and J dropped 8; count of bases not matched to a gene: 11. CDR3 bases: TGTGCCACAAGCATGGGACAGGGGAGGGAGCCCCAGCATTTT. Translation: CATSMGQGREPQHF.

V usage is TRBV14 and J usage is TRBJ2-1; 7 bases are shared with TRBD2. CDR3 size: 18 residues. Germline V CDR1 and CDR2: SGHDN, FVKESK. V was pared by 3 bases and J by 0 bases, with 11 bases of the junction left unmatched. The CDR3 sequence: CASSQRVWGGNSYNEQFF. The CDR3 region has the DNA TGTGCCAGCAGCCAGAGGGTCTGGGGGGGGAACTCCTACAATGAGCAGTTCTTC. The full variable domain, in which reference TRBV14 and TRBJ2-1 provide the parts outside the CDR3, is EAGVTQFPSHSVIEKGQTVTLRCDPISGHDNLYWYRRVMGKEIKFLLHFVKESKQDESGMPNNRFLAERTGGTYSTLKVQPAELEDSGVYFCASSQRVWGGNSYNEQFFGPGTRLTVL.

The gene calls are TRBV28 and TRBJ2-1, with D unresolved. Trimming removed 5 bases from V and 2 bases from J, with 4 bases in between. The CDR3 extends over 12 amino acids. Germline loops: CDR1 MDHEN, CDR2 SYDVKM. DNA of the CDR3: TGTGCCAGCAGTGGCACCTACAATGAGCAGTTCTTC. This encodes CASSGTYNEQFF.

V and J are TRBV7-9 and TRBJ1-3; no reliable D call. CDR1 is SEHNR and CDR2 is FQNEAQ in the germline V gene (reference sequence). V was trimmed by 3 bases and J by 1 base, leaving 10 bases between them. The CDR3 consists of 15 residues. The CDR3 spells CASSFEVLSGNTIYF. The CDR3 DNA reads TGTGCCAGCAGCTTCGAGGTCCTTTCTGGAAACACCATATATTTT.

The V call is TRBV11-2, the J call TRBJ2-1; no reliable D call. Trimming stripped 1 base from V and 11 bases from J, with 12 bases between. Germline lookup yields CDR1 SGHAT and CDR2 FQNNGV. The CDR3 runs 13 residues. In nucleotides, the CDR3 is TGTGCCAGCAGCTTAGGGGCGAGTTTTCAGCAGTTCTTC. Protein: CASSLGASFQQFF. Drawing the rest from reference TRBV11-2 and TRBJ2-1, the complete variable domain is EAGVAQSPRYKIIEKRQSVAFWCNPISGHATLYWYQQILGQGPKLLIQFQNNGVVDDSQLPKDRFSAERLKGVDSTLKIQPAKLEDSAVYLCASSLGASFQQFFGPGTRLTVL.

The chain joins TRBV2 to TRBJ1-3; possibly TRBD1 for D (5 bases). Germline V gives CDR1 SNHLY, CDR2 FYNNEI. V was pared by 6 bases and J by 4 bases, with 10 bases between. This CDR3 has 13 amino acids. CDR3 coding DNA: TGTGCCAGCAGCACACAGGAAGGAAACACCATATATTTT. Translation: CASSTQEGNTIYF.

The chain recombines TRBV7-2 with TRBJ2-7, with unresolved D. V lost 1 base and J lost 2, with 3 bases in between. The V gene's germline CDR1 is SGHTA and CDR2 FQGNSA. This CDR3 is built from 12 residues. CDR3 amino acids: CASSLDTYEQYF. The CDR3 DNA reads TGTGCCAGCAGCTTAGATACCTACGAGCAGTACTTC.

DNA for the CDR3: TGTGCCAGCAGTTACTCAGGATCGGGGGATGAGCAGTTCTTC. It encodes CASSYSGSGDEQFF. The chain links TRBV6-6 to TRBJ2-1; D might be TRBD2 (6 bases). There are 14 residues in the CDR3. CDR1 and CDR2 (germline): MNHNY, SVGAGI (reference sequence). V was clipped by 0 bases and J by 8 bases, with 11 bases between them.

The CDR3 here is CASSPGSLNTEAFF. As DNA, the CDR3 is TGTGCCAGCAGCCCGGGTTCTCTGAACACTGAAGCTTTCTTT. V gene TRBV11-3 combines with J gene TRBJ1-1; D is uncertain. CDR1 is SGHNT and CDR2 is YENEEA in the germline V gene. V lost 5 bases to trimming and J lost 0 bases, with 10 bases between them. The CDR3 sequence is 14 residues long.

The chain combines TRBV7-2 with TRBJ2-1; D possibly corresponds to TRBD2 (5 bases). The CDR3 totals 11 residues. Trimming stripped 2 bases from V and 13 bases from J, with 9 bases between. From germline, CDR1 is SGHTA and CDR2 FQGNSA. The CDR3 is CASSLLAQQFF. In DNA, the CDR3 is TGTGCCAGCAGCTTACTAGCCCAACAGTTCTTC.